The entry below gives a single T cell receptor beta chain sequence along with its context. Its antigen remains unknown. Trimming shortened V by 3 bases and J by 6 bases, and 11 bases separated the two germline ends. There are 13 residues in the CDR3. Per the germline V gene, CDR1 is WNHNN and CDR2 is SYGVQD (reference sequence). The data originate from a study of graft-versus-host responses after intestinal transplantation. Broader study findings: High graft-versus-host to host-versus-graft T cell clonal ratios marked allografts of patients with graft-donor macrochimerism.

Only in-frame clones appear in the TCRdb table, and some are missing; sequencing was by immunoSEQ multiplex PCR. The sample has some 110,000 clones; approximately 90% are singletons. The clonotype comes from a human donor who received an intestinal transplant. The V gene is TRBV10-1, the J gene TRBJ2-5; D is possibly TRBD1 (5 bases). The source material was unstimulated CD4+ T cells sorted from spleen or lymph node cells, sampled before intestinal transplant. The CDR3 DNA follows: TGCGCCAGCAGTGATGGCAGGGCGAAGACCCAGTACTTC. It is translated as CASSDGRAKTQYF.